This is a list of T cell receptor beta chains from one sample in a study of regulatory T cells in long-lasting Graves disease. TCRdb ran MiXCR on the multiplex PCR reads and lists one entry per CDR3 protein. The data hold around 460,000 distinct CDR3 sequences, with 20% to 25% observed a single time. The sample was peripheral blood mononuclear cells (PBMCs), taken when the disease was refractory, from a patient treated with antithyroid drugs. These receptors originate from a female donor with Graves disease. CDR3s include the opening cysteine and the closing phenylalanine or tryptophan. The order of the fields is D gene, CDR3 length, V gene, J gene, clone size, CDR3 DNA, CDR3 protein. D genes are given only for firm matches. Clone size, where shown, is once, few, many, or a class for clones that have expanded.

.	15	TRBV2	TRBJ1-3	.	TGTGCCAGCATGGAGGAGAGCTCCTCTGGAAACACCATATATTTT	CASMEESSSGNTIYF
.	11	TRBV29-1	TRBJ1-1	.	TGCAGCGTCCCCCAGGGGACTGAAGCTTTCTTT	CSVPQGTEAFF
.	14	TRBV28	TRBJ2-7	many	TGTGCCAGCAGCCGGTCGGGGAGCTCCTACGAGCAGTACTTC	CASSRSGSSYEQYF
.	16	TRBV3-1	TRBJ2-2	few	TGTGCCAGCAGCCAGAAGCAGGGTCGGGGTGCCGGGGAGCTGTTTTTT	CASSQKQGRGAGELFF
TRBD2	15	TRBV24-1	TRBJ2-5	.	TGTGCCACCAGTGATTCTCTAGCGGGAGAAGAGACCCAGTACTTC	CATSDSLAGEETQYF
TRBD1	14	TRBV7-2	TRBJ1-2	many	TGTGCCAGCAGCTCCGGACAGGGGGCTTCTGGCTACACCTTC	CASSSGQGASGYTF
TRBD1	16	TRBV7-2	TRBJ2-5	many	TGTGCCAGCAGCTTAGCCCCAGGGACAGGGGAGGAGACCCAGTACTTC	CASSLAPGTGEETQYF
.	12	TRBV29-1	TRBJ2-7	many	TGCAGCGTTGAGGGGAGCTCAGGGGAGCAGTACTTC	CSVEGSSGEQYF
.	14	TRBV28	TRBJ2-5	many	TGTGCCAGCAGTTCAAGTCCGCCCCAAGAGACCCAGTACTTC	CASSSSPPQETQYF
.	16	TRBV5-6	TRBJ2-6	few	TGTGCCAGCAGCTCCGAAGGGGGCTCTGGGGCCAACGTCCTGACTTTC	CASSSEGGSGANVLTF
.	14	TRBV6-1	TRBJ2-7	many	TGTGCCAGCAAAGGGACTCCTGCCTCCTACGAGCAGTACTTC	CASKGTPASYEQYF
.	13	TRBV28	TRBJ1-1	many	TGTGCCAGCTTAACCAGGGGAAATGGTGAAGCTTTCTTT	CASLTRGNGEAFF
.	13	TRBV27	TRBJ1-2	many	TGTGCCACCTCGAGGGACTACAACTATGGCTACACCTTC	CATSRDYNYGYTF
TRBD2	15	TRBV7-9	TRBJ2-7	.	TGTGCCAGCAGCTTAGCGGGACTAGCGGGTATCGAGCAGTACTTC	CASSLAGLAGIEQYF
TRBD1	15	TRBV27	TRBJ1-4	many	TGTGCCAGCAGTCCGACAGGGGGTATGGATGAAAAACTGTTTTTT	CASSPTGGMDEKLFF
TRBD1	13	TRBV6-1	TRBJ2-7	many	TGTGCCACCCGGGACAGGGTATACTACGAGCAGTACTTC	CATRDRVYYEQYF
.	13	TRBV11-2	TRBJ2-5	many	TGTGCCAGCAGAGAGGTGCCGTGGGAGACCCAGTACTTC	CASREVPWETQYF
TRBD1	14	TRBV9	TRBJ1-2	many	TGTGCCAGCAGCGTCGGACAGGGGAACTATGGCTACACCTTC	CASSVGQGNYGYTF
TRBD2	14	TRBV28	TRBJ2-5	.	TGTGCCAGCGGACTAGCGGGAGTGGGGGAGACCCAGTACTTC	CASGLAGVGETQYF
.	15	TRBV12-3/TRBV12-4	TRBJ2-5	many	TGTGCCAGCAGTTTAGACGGGAGTTGGGAAGAGACCCAGTACTTC	CASSLDGSWEETQYF
TRBD1	15	TRBV5-1	TRBJ2-7	.	TGCGCCAGCAGCCTTAGCACACAGGGGTCGGACGAGCAGTACTTC	CASSLSTQGSDEQYF
.	13	TRBV12-3/TRBV12-4	TRBJ1-6	many	TGTGCCAGCAGCTACGACACCGATTCACCCCTCCACTTT	CASSYDTDSPLHF
.	14	TRBV11-3	TRBJ2-5	many	TGTGCCAGCAGCTTACCACAAACGGGGGAGACCCAGTACTTC	CASSLPQTGETQYF
.	15	TRBV6-1	TRBJ2-3	few	TGTGCCAGCAGCTCGGGACTCCTCAACACGGATACGCAGTATTTT	CASSSGLLNTDTQYF
TRBD2	18	TRBV7-6	TRBJ2-5	once	TGTGCCAGCAGCTTAGGGGTCGGGGGGGCCTTGTCGGGGGGGACCCAGTACTTC	CASSLGVGGALSGGTQYF
.	16	TRBV7-2	TRBJ2-5	.	TGTGCCAGCAGCTTTAATACTGGGGGGAGACAAGAGACCCAGTACTTC	CASSFNTGGRQETQYF
.	13	TRBV10-3	TRBJ1-2	.	TGTGCCATCAGTGAAGGGGCCCTCTATGGCTACACCTTC	CAISEGALYGYTF
.	10	TRBV13	TRBJ1-2	few	TGTGCCAGCAGCTTAAAGGATTACACCTTC	CASSLKDYTF
TRBD2	15	TRBV12-3/TRBV12-4	TRBJ2-5	many	TGTGCCAGCAGTACACTAGCGGGAGTCGGGAAGACCCAGTACTTC	CASSTLAGVGKTQYF
.	16	TRBV7-8	TRBJ1-2	many	TGTGCCAGCAGCTTAGTAACAGAGATTTATTTCTATGGCTACACCTTC	CASSLVTEIYFYGYTF
TRBD2	17	TRBV28	TRBJ2-3	few	TGTGCCAGCAGGGGGATAAAGCTAGCGGGGGGGCAAGATACGCAGTATTTT	CASRGIKLAGGQDTQYF
.	13	TRBV11-2	TRBJ2-3	few	TGTGCCAGCAGCTTAACTTACACAGATACGCAGTATTTT	CASSLTYTDTQYF
.	15	TRBV6-2/TRBV6-3	TRBJ2-7	.	TGTGCCAGCAGTTACGGGGGGTCCCGACCCTACGAGCAGTACTTC	CASSYGGSRPYEQYF
TRBD2	21	TRBV12-3/TRBV12-4	TRBJ2-7	.	TGTGCCAGCAGCCAAGATCGCCCCTTTCCTAGCGGGGGGGGAAGCTCCTACGAGCAGTACTTC	CASSQDRPFPSGGGSSYEQYF
TRBD2	15	TRBV20-1	TRBJ2-7	few	TGCAGTGCTAGAGATTTTCGGGAGGGATCCTACGAGCAGTACTTC	CSARDFREGSYEQYF
TRBD1	19	TRBV7-9	TRBJ2-7	few	TGTGCCAGCAGGCGGGCTCCGGGACAGGGGGCTGTCCAATCCTACGAGCAGTACTTC	CASRRAPGQGAVQSYEQYF
TRBD1	14	TRBV29-1	TRBJ1-2	few	TGCAGCGTTGAACCCGGGACAGGGGATCATGGCTACACCTTC	CSVEPGTGDHGYTF
TRBD1	12	TRBV28	TRBJ1-1	many	TGTGCCAGCAGTTTAACCAGGGGGGGCGCTTTCTTT	CASSLTRGGAFF
TRBD2	15	TRBV11-1	TRBJ2-1	many	TGTGCCAGCAGCTCCTCAGCGGGGTGGTACAATGAGCAGTTCTTC	CASSSSAGWYNEQFF
.	17	TRBV9	TRBJ2-2	.	TGTGCCAGCAGCGTAGATTCCTTTAGTCGCGACACCGGGGAGCTGTTTTTT	CASSVDSFSRDTGELFF
TRBD1	14	TRBV12-3/TRBV12-4	TRBJ2-2	many	TGTGCCAGCTTCGACAGGGTGGGAGCCGGGGAGCTGTTTTTT	CASFDRVGAGELFF
.	15	TRBV12-3/TRBV12-4	TRBJ2-3	.	TGTGCCAGCAGTTCCGTGGCAGAAGGCACAGATACGCAGTATTTT	CASSSVAEGTDTQYF
TRBD1	13	TRBV29-1	TRBJ1-2	.	TGCAGCGTTCAAGCACAGGGGAACTATGGCTACACCTTC	CSVQAQGNYGYTF
TRBD2	15	TRBV9	TRBJ2-7	few	TGTGCCAGCAGCGTTGGAAGCGGGGTCTCCTACGAGCAGTACTTC	CASSVGSGVSYEQYF
.	15	TRBV28	TRBJ1-4	many	TGTGCCAGCAACCGGGCGGGGACGAAGGGTGAAAAACTGTTTTTT	CASNRAGTKGEKLFF
.	14	TRBV5-1	TRBJ2-7	once	TGCGCCAGCGCCGGCCCGGGAGCCCTCTACGAGCAGTACTTC	CASAGPGALYEQYF
.	14	TRBV28	TRBJ1-6	few	TGTGCCAGCAGTCCCGCGATAGGCAATTCACCCCTCCACTTT	CASSPAIGNSPLHF
TRBD1	13	TRBV12-3/TRBV12-4	TRBJ2-7	many	TGTGCCAGTACGACAGGGGGTTTGGACGAGCAGTACTTC	CASTTGGLDEQYF
.	14	TRBV3-1	TRBJ2-1	.	TGTGCCAGCAGCCAAGAGTCTATCTACAATGAGCAGTTCTTC	CASSQESIYNEQFF
.	15	TRBV28	TRBJ1-5	few	TGTGCCAGCAGTGAACCCACCCGTAAAAGAAAGCCCCAGCATTTT	CASSEPTRKRKPQHF
.	13	TRBV11-3	TRBJ1-6	many	TGTGCCAGCAGCCCAGGGGTAAATTCACCCCTCCACTTT	CASSPGVNSPLHF
.	13	TRBV6-1	TRBJ2-1	.	TGTGCCAGCACCACCGACTGGTACAATGAGCAGTTCTTC	CASTTDWYNEQFF
TRBD1	13	TRBV19	TRBJ2-5	few	TGTGCCAGTAGTATGGGACAGTACGAGACCCAGTACTTC	CASSMGQYETQYF
TRBD1	15	TRBV9	TRBJ1-4	few	TGTGCCAGCAGCGTAGGACAGGGGAGGAGTGAAAAACTGTTTTTT	CASSVGQGRSEKLFF
TRBD2	17	TRBV11-2	TRBJ2-1	.	TGTGCCAGCAGCTTAGCCAGCGGGACTTACTCCTACAATGAGCAGTTCTTC	CASSLASGTYSYNEQFF
.	11	TRBV6-2/TRBV6-3	TRBJ1-5	many	TGTGCCAGCAGTTGGGGGGAGCCCCAGCATTTT	CASSWGEPQHF
TRBD2	16	TRBV3-1	TRBJ2-1	.	TGTGCCAGCAGCCAAGGAACGGGAGGGTTATGGAATGAGCAGTTCTTC	CASSQGTGGLWNEQFF
TRBD1	17	TRBV27	TRBJ1-2	many	TGTGCCAGCAGGCCCTCCGGGACAGGGGATTTAAACTATGGCTACACCTTC	CASRPSGTGDLNYGYTF
TRBD2	13	TRBV3-1	TRBJ2-7	many	TGTGCCAGCAGCCGCGGGAGAGATTACGAGCAGTACTTC	CASSRGRDYEQYF
.	14	TRBV13	TRBJ2-7	.	TGTGCCAGCAGCTCCGGGGCCCGATACTACGAGCAGTACTTC	CASSSGARYYEQYF